The clone carrying this T cell receptor beta chain came up a few times. Its antigen is not identified. A much bigger clone sits one base away, suggesting this may be a read error. The data belong to a study of cytomegalovirus exposure and HLA in healthy donors. Points from the study as a whole: Researchers reported that a few CMV-associated chains were confirmed in vitro as CMV antigen-specific. For most TCR beta V segments, an earlier analysis put the productive rate at about 87% or about 30% of the time. For most TCR sequences rarity was the rule, although some public TCRs occurred in many donors.

The CDR3 is made up of 13 amino acids. Germline V lookup: CDR1 MNHEY, CDR2 SVGAGI. Trimming took off 6 bases at V and 5 bases at J, with 11 bases between the two ends. The PCR made use of 60 Vbeta and 13 Jbeta primers. TCRdb keeps only in-frame clones here, not all; method: immunoSEQ multiplex PCR. The table has about 61,000 clones, more than 70% seen once. This chain uses TRBV6-5 with TRBJ1-5; the D gene is possibly TRBD1 (5 bases). The source material was PBMCs. The sequence was collected from a man younger than 45 in good health and CMV-seropositive. The CDR3 DNA follows: TGTGCCAGCAGATCTCAGGGCCATCAGCCCCAGCATTTT. Its translation: CASRSQGHQPQHF.